This T cell receptor (beta chain) derives from a study of T cell responses to AZD1222 COVID-19 vaccine. The repertoire was sequenced with immunoSEQ multiplex PCR; TCRdb's copy has only in-frame clones and lacks some. Among about 48,000 clones listed, 89% were seen once. General study points: In a largely white British group with more females than males, clonal diversity was possibly underestimated. The study found Spike-specific TCR breadth and depth rose after two AZD1222 doses.

As concerns this clone: Its antigen is not identified.

Germline CDR1 is SGHVS and CDR2 is FQNEAQ. V was shortened by 0 bases and J by 2 bases, with 15 bases between the two germline ends. CDR3 length: 17 amino acids. The chain joins TRBV7-8 to TRBJ2-3; perhaps TRBD2 as D (5 bases). The clonotype was recovered from an adult who received the AZD1222 COVID-19 vaccine. Sequenced here: peripheral blood, sampled 28 days after the second AZD1222 dose. As DNA, the CDR3 is TGTGCCAGCAGCTTAGCTTTCGGTCGAGGGTCCACAGATACGCAGTATTTT. Translating gives CASSLAFGRGSTDTQYF.